The rows below give T cell receptor beta chains drawn from one sample of a study of cytomegalovirus exposure and HLA in healthy donors. Generated by immunoSEQ multiplex PCR, the TCRdb table keeps only in-frame clones and is missing some. The top ten clones hold approximately 2.2% of a sample with some 120,000 clones, 74% of them seen once. The sample was PBMCs. These TCRs come from a human donor in good health. Each CDR3 is given with its conserved first and last residue. Each record gives: D gene, CDR3 length, clone size, V gene, J gene, CDR3 protein, CDR3 DNA. A D gene is named only where the DNA matches it firmly. A clone size is listed for some rows: how often the clone was seen (once, few, many), or a class if it is expanded.

NA	20	NA	TRBV18	TRBJ2-1	CASYPPNALREHPDNNEQFF	TGTGCCAGCTACCCGCCAAACGCCCTGCGGGAACACCCGGACAACAATGAGCAGTTCTTC
NA	11	many	TRBV6-6	TRBJ1-4	CASRGGEKLFF	TGTGCCAGCAGGGGAGGGGAAAAACTGTTTTTT
TRBD1	17	NA	TRBV27	TRBJ1-2	CASSLSRGDARGAGYTF	TGTGCCAGCAGTTTATCAAGGGGAGACGCCAGGGGGGCGGGCTACACCTTC
TRBD1	15	NA	TRBV5-4	TRBJ2-1	CASSSGQAEYNEQFF	TGTGCCAGCAGCTCCGGACAGGCCGAGTACAATGAGCAGTTCTTC
NA	12	few	TRBV30	TRBJ1-1	CAWSVDRAEAFF	TGTGCCTGGAGTGTAGATCGGGCTGAAGCTTTCTTT
TRBD2	15	NA	TRBV28	TRBJ2-1	CASSLAGGPNNEQFF	TGTGCCAGCAGTTTAGCGGGGGGCCCCAACAATGAGCAGTTCTTC
NA	15	NA	TRBV6-1	TRBJ2-1	CASSEILNNRAEQFF	TGTGCCAGCAGTGAAATCCTCAACAACAGGGCTGAGCAGTTCTTC
TRBD2	12	few	TRBV6-5	TRBJ2-2	CAVGGEGRELFF	TGTGCCGTGGGGGGGGAAGGGCGGGAGCTGTTTTTT
NA	12	NA	TRBV14	TRBJ1-2	CASSHANLLYTF	TGTGCCAGCAGCCATGCTAACCTCCTCTACACCTTC
TRBD2	15	NA	TRBV28	TRBJ2-3	CASRTTSGHTDTQYF	TGTGCCAGCAGGACAACTAGCGGCCACACAGATACGCAGTATTTT
TRBD2	13	NA	TRBV5-1	TRBJ2-1	CASNVPGLAEQFF	TGCGCCAGCAATGTCCCGGGACTAGCGGAGCAGTTCTTC
NA	15	NA	TRBV4-1	TRBJ1-4	CASSPAELEVEKLFF	TGCGCCAGCAGCCCGGCGGAGCTGGAGGTTGAAAAACTGTTTTTT
NA	15	NA	TRBV28	TRBJ1-5	CASSSPERGNQPQHF	TGTGCCAGCAGTTCGCCCGAGAGGGGGAATCAGCCCCAGCATTTT
NA	16	once	TRBV5-5	TRBJ1-2	CASSLGRGQGEFGYTF	TGTGCCAGCAGCTTGGGGCGGGGGCAGGGAGAGTTTGGCTACACCTTC
TRBD2	16	NA	TRBV30	TRBJ2-7	CAWREGWASGTNEQYF	TGTGCCTGGAGGGAGGGTTGGGCTAGCGGGACGAACGAGCAGTACTTC
NA	13	NA	TRBV7-2	TRBJ2-5	CASSRSVEETQYF	TGTGCCAGCAGCCGATCGGTGGAAGAGACCCAGTACTTC
NA	15	NA	TRBV7-7	TRBJ2-5	CASSLRQSVQETQYF	TGTGCCAGCAGCTTGAGGCAGTCAGTCCAAGAGACCCAGTACTTC
NA	10	NA	TRBV28	TRBJ1-2	CASRDLSYTF	TGTGCCAGCAGGGACTTGAGCTACACCTTC
TRBD1	20	once	TRBV5-1	TRBJ1-1	CASSLAELETGYPLNTEAFF	TGCGCCAGCAGCTTGGCGGAACTTGAGACAGGGTATCCCCTGAACACTGAAGCTTTCTTT
TRBD2	14	few	TRBV5-1	TRBJ2-2	CASSPGTSSRELFF	TGCGCCAGCAGCCCCGGGACTAGCTCGCGGGAGCTGTTTTTT
NA	14	NA	TRBV19	TRBJ1-1	CASNQGPPNTEAFF	TGTGCCAGTAATCAGGGGCCTCCGAACACTGAAGCTTTCTTT